The 10 T cell receptor beta chains listed next were all sequenced from one sample in a study of T cell repertoires in cytomegalovirus infection. No antigen has been identified for these receptors. TCRdb called the reads again in MiXCR, with one record for every CDR3 protein. This repertoire shows hundreds of thousands of distinct CDR3 sequences, approximately 32% found once; its top ten account for 12%. The sample was cultured CD8+ T cells from PBMCs, taken from culture after CMV antigen stimulation. These receptors all come from a human donor in good health (CMV status not recorded). Some clones in this sample may be carry-over from other donors' samples.

The chain carries TRBV24-1 and TRBJ1-2, with 7 positions matching TRBD1. The CDR3 extends over 13 amino acids. Germline V gene data show CDR1 as KGHDR and CDR2 as SFDVKD. V shed 9 bases and J 2 bases; nucleotides not matched to a gene: 5. The CDR3 loop is CATWDSRNYGYTF. In nucleotides, the CDR3 is TGTGCCACCTGGGACAGCCGGAACTATGGCTACACCTTC.

This chain joins TRBV6-6 and TRBJ2-1, with a tentative D call TRBD1 (5 bases). Trimming removed 3 bases at V and 3 bases at J, with 12 bases between. Germline lookup yields CDR1 MNHNY and CDR2 SVGAGI (reference sequence). This CDR3 is built from 15 residues. Here the CDR3 DNA reads TGTGCCAGCAGTTATGGGGCGGCTGTCTACAATGAGCAGTTCTTC. Its translation: CASSYGAAVYNEQFF.

V is TRBV29-1 and J is TRBJ1-2, with D perhaps matching TRBD1 (5 bases). CDR1 SQVTM and CDR2 ANQGSEA come from the germline V gene. The CDR3 length is 16 residues. Trimming took off 6 bases at V and 3 bases at J, with 23 bases between the two ends. The CDR3 region is CSVDYPGGDYDYGYTF. The CDR3 DNA sequence: TGCAGCGTGGACTACCCGGGGGGGGATTACGACTATGGCTACACCTTC.

This clonotype was seen a few times. This chain links TRBV4-1 with TRBJ2-3, with D perhaps TRBD1 or TRBD2 (5 bases each). V gave up 4 bases and J gave up 3 bases, with 11 bases separating them. Germline CDR1 reads MGHRA; CDR2 reads YSYEKL. This CDR3 is 14 amino acids long. CDR3 DNA: TGCGCCAGCAGCCCCTGGGACGAGACAGATACGCAGTATTTT. Protein product: CASSPWDETDTQYF.

J is TRBJ1-1 and V is TRBV11-2; 8 bases align to TRBD1. The CDR3 contains 14 residues. J gave up 5 bases and V 3 bases, and 5 bases lay outside the gene matches. Per the germline V gene, CDR1 is SGHAT and CDR2 is FQNNGV. CDR3 DNA sequence: TGTGCCAGCAGCTTCGTGGACAGGGAAACTGAAGCTTTCTTT. This translates into CASSFVDRETEAFF.

The table lists this clonotype with a few counts. V usage is TRBV12-5 and J usage is TRBJ2-1; D is uncertain. The CDR3 consists of 12 residues. The V end lost 7 bases, the J end lost 5 bases, and 9 bases lay between the germline ends. Germline V lookup: CDR1 LGHNT, CDR2 FRNRAP. CDR3 sequence (DNA): TGTGCTAGTGCCCGACTCCACAATGAGCAGTTCTTC. Translated, it gives CASARLHNEQFF.

V is TRBV20-1 and J is TRBJ2-5; 10 bases are a match to TRBD2. Per germline, CDR1 DFQATT and CDR2 SNEGSKA (reference sequence). V dropped 0 bases and J dropped 9; count of bases not matched to a gene: 10. The CDR3 length is 15 residues. CDR3 nucleotides: TGCAGTGCTAGAGATTACAGCGGGGGGGCTCTGCCCCAGTACTTC. Its translation: CSARDYSGGALPQYF.

This clonotype occurred many times. DNA of the CDR3: TGTGCCAGCAGCTTCAACAGGGTTTCCGAGCAGTACTTC. Translated: CASSFNRVSEQYF. The rearrangement joins TRBV7-2 to TRBJ2-7, with D possibly being TRBD1 (6 bases). Trimming stripped 3 bases from V and 6 bases from J, with 12 bases between. The CDR3 is 13 amino acids. Per germline, CDR1 SGHTA and CDR2 FQGNSA.

The rearrangement joins TRBV6-5 to TRBJ2-3; tentatively, D is TRBD1 (5 bases). The CDR3 contains 15 residues. Germline values: CDR1 MNHEY, CDR2 SVGAGI. V shed 0 bases and J shed 3 bases, with 10 bases lying between them. In DNA form, the CDR3 reads TGTGCCAGCAGTTACTCGGGGCTCTTTACAGATACGCAGTATTTT. Encoded protein: CASSYSGLFTDTQYF.

Ten or more counts support this clonotype. V usage is TRBV11-3 and J usage is TRBJ2-3; 9 bases line up with TRBD2. CDR1 is SGHNT and CDR2 is YENEEA in the germline V gene. J was trimmed by 3 bases and V by 1 base; bases with no gene match: 2. The CDR3 is 15 amino acids. Written as DNA, the CDR3 is TGTGCCAGCAGCTTAGGGAGCGGGGGGACAGATACGCAGTATTTT. Encoded protein: CASSLGSGGTDTQYF.